The rows below give T cell receptor beta chains drawn from one sample of a study of response to subunit inactivated influenza vaccine. TCRdb re-called the RT-PCR reads through MiXCR, storing one row per CDR3 protein. The table shows around 490,000 distinct CDR3 sequences, with less than 8% occurring only once. The sample was PBMCs from blood, taken about 24 months after vaccination. The receptor set was obtained from a man aged 50-75 years who received an inactivated influenza vaccine. Each CDR3 is given with its conserved first and last residue. Fields, in order: V gene, clone size, CDR3 length, J gene, D gene, CDR3 protein, CDR3 DNA. A D gene is named only where the DNA matches it firmly. Clone size is not always given. Where it is, it says once, few, many or a class for expanded clones.

V: TRBV5-1; size: many; length: 15; J: TRBJ1-6; D: TRBD1; CDR3: CASSLDGTDNSPLHF; DNA: TGCGCCAGCAGCTTGGATGGGACAGATAATTCACCCCTCCACTTT
V: TRBV7-3; size: few; length: 15; J: TRBJ2-7; D: -; CDR3: CASSLTPAPTAEQYF; DNA: TGTGCCAGCAGCTTAACCCCCGCTCCGACGGCCGAGCAGTACTTC
V: TRBV24-1; size: many; length: 19; J: TRBJ1-5; D: TRBD1; CDR3: CATSSRAGTGGAGNQPQHF; DNA: TGTGCCACCAGCTCGCGTGCCGGGACAGGGGGCGCAGGCAATCAGCCCCAGCATTTT
V: TRBV12-3/TRBV12-4; size: -; length: 13; J: TRBJ2-7; D: TRBD2; CDR3: CASSFMAGGEQYF; DNA: TGTGCCAGCAGTTTTATGGCGGGAGGGGAGCAGTACTTC
V: TRBV6-2/TRBV6-3; size: few; length: 13; J: TRBJ2-7; D: -; CDR3: CASSWDLTYEQYF; DNA: TGTGCCAGCAGTTGGGACCTGACCTACGAGCAGTACTTC
V: TRBV11-2; size: -; length: 16; J: TRBJ2-5; D: TRBD2; CDR3: CASSLVPGRARETQYF; DNA: TGTGCCAGCAGCTTAGTCCCCGGGAGGGCCCGAGAGACCCAGTACTTC
V: TRBV6-1; size: -; length: 13; J: TRBJ2-7; D: -; CDR3: CAPQCTGSYEQYF; DNA: TGTGCCCCCCAATGTACAGGCTCCTACGAGCAGTACTTC
V: TRBV5-6; size: -; length: 13; J: TRBJ2-5; D: -; CDR3: CASSWPRSETQYF; DNA: TGTGCCAGCAGCTGGCCGAGGTCGGAGACCCAGTACTTC
V: TRBV15; size: many; length: 16; J: TRBJ2-2; D: -; CDR3: CATVPGGHVNTGELFF; DNA: TGTGCCACCGTTCCCGGGGGGCACGTAAACACCGGGGAGCTGTTTTTT
V: TRBV27; size: few; length: 15; J: TRBJ1-4; D: TRBD1; CDR3: CASSDPGQGDEKLFF; DNA: TGTGCCAGCAGTGACCCGGGACAGGGCGATGAAAAACTGTTTTTT
V: TRBV5-6; size: -; length: 15; J: TRBJ2-7; D: TRBD1; CDR3: CASSWGGTGGYEQYF; DNA: TGTGCCAGCAGCTGGGGTGGGACAGGGGGCTACGAGCAGTACTTC
V: TRBV6-1; size: -; length: 15; J: TRBJ2-2; D: -; CDR3: CASSKSIGYLRLLFF; DNA: TGTGCCAGCAGCAAATCTATCGGTTATCTCCGCCTGCTGTTTTTT
V: TRBV25-1; size: few; length: 19; J: TRBJ1-1; D: -; CDR3: CASRQSTTGRGGMNTEAFF; DNA: TGTGCCAGCAGACAATCCACTACAGGGAGGGGGGGCATGAACACTGAAGCTTTCTTT
V: TRBV6-2/TRBV6-3; size: -; length: 18; J: TRBJ2-6; D: TRBD1; CDR3: CASSYKRTGVSGANVLTF; DNA: TGTGCCAGCAGTTATAAAAGGACAGGTGTCTCTGGGGCCAACGTCCTGACTTTC
V: TRBV12-3/TRBV12-4; size: few; length: 15; J: TRBJ1-2; D: TRBD1; CDR3: CASTKQGGDTNGYTF; DNA: TGTGCCAGCACCAAACAAGGGGGCGACACGAATGGCTACACCTTC
V: TRBV4-3; size: -; length: 16; J: TRBJ2-7; D: TRBD1; CDR3: CASSQDLAGGEDEQYF; DNA: TGCGCCAGCAGCCAAGATTTGGCAGGGGGCGAAGACGAGCAGTACTTC
V: TRBV7-9; size: -; length: 16; J: TRBJ1-4; D: TRBD1; CDR3: CASSRPGTEINEKLFF; DNA: TGTGCCAGCAGCCGCCCGGGGACAGAGATTAATGAAAAACTGTTTTTT
V: TRBV5-1; size: many; length: 14; J: TRBJ1-1; D: -; CDR3: CASSPDSKNTEAFF; DNA: TGCGCCAGCAGCCCTGACAGCAAGAACACTGAAGCTTTCTTT
V: TRBV11-2; size: few; length: 13; J: TRBJ1-2; D: TRBD1; CDR3: CASSADRGYGYTF; DNA: TGTGCCAGCAGCGCCGACAGGGGTTATGGCTACACCTTC
V: TRBV6-5; size: many; length: 14; J: TRBJ1-1; D: TRBD1; CDR3: CASSYLRQGTEAFF; DNA: TGTGCCAGCAGTTACTTAAGACAGGGCACTGAAGCTTTCTTT
V: TRBV7-8; size: -; length: 15; J: TRBJ1-4; D: -; CDR3: CASSLVGRVNEKLFF; DNA: TGTGCCAGCAGCTTAGTTGGCAGGGTAAATGAAAAACTGTTTTTT
V: TRBV3-1; size: many; length: 12; J: TRBJ2-1; D: TRBD2; CDR3: CASRLAGTEQFF; DNA: TGTGCCAGCAGACTAGCGGGTACTGAGCAGTTCTTC
V: TRBV20-1; size: many; length: 13; J: TRBJ2-3; D: TRBD1; CDR3: CSADGQGLYAQYF; DNA: TGCAGTGCTGACGGACAGGGGTTATACGCGCAGTATTTT